One sample yielded the 24 T cell receptor beta chains listed below, sequenced in a study of T-cell memory formation after mild COVID-19. In TCRdb, the 5' RACE reads were re-called with MiXCR into one record per CDR3 protein. The data hold 58,000 or so distinct CDR3 sequences, with about 30% observed a single time. The sequencing input was PBMCs or a T cell subset sorted from them (not recorded which). The receptor set was obtained from a man aged 18 to 30 who had mild COVID-19 (a few samples of this study predate the infection). Cell type and time point are not known.

There are a few counts of this clonotype. CDR3 in DNA: TGTGCCAGCAGTGAAGGGGATTACAGCGAGCAGTACTTC. This encodes CASSEGDYSEQYF. The chain links TRBV25-1 to TRBJ2-7; D is ambiguous. V was trimmed by 2 bases and J by 6 bases, leaving 11 bases between them. The CDR3 is made up of 13 amino acids. CDR1 is MGHDK and CDR2 is SYGVNS in the germline V gene.

This clonotype has a handful of counts. The chain employs TRBV6-5 and TRBJ2-1; no definite D call. Trimming cost V 5 bases and J 4 bases, with 6 bases left between them. This CDR3 spans 12 amino acids. Germline V gene data show CDR1 as MNHEY and CDR2 as SVGAGI. The CDR3 reads CASSVGYNEQFF. CDR3 nucleotides: TGTGCCAGCAGTGTAGGGTACAATGAGCAGTTCTTC.

Only a few counts were recorded for this clonotype. This rearrangement joins TRBV4-1 to TRBJ2-2, with D tentatively TRBD1 or TRBD2 (5 bases each). CDR1 and CDR2 (germline): MGHRA, YSYEKL. The CDR3 length is 12 residues. V gave up 0 bases and J gave up 16 bases, with 12 bases separating them. The DNA for the CDR3 is TGCGCCAGCAGCCAAGATAGGGGACCGCGGTTTTTT. Protein: CASSQDRGPRFF.

The chain is built from TRBV11-1 and TRBJ2-1; D possibly corresponds to TRBD2 (7 bases). Germline CDR1 is SGHAT and CDR2 is FQDESV (reference sequence). The length of the CDR3 is 15 residues. V was clipped by 5 bases and J by 2 bases, with 13 bases between them. Written as DNA, the CDR3 is TGTGCCAGCAGCACGTGGGGGGGCCCCTACAATGAGCAGTTCTTC. Translated, it gives CASSTWGGPYNEQFF.

The V and J genes are TRBV4-2 and TRBJ2-1; tentatively, D is TRBD2 (6 bases). The V gene lost 4 bases and the J gene lost 10 bases, with 14 bases spanning the gap. CDR3 size: 13 residues. CDR1 LGHNA and CDR2 YNFKEQ come from the germline V gene. The CDR3 nucleotides read TGTGCCAGCAGCCCTGGGGGGAACAGGGAGCAGTTCTTC. This codes for CASSPGGNREQFF.

This clonotype was seen a few times. The chain combines TRBV5-1 with TRBJ2-6; TRBD1 matches at 9 bases. There are 15 residues in the CDR3. Germline CDR1 SGHRS, CDR2 YFSETQ. With V trimmed by 10 bases and J by 0 bases, 5 bases remained unmatched. The CDR3 region has the DNA TGCGCCTCCTGGGACAGGGACTCTGGGGCCAACGTCCTGACTTTC. Translated: CASWDRDSGANVLTF.

This clonotype has more than one count but fewer than ten. The CDR3 DNA reads as TGCAGCGTTGAAATTGTGGGGGCGCGTGGCACTGAAGCTTTCTTT. This gives the protein CSVEIVGARGTEAFF. This chain connects TRBV29-1 to TRBJ1-1; the D gene is possibly TRBD1 (6 bases). The CDR3 is 15 amino acids. Trimming stripped 2 bases from V and 4 bases from J, with 17 bases between. In germline, CDR1 is SQVTM, CDR2 ANQGSEA.

The genes are TRBV6-1 and TRBJ2-7; possible D gene TRBD1, 6 bases. Trimming removed 6 bases at V and 5 bases at J, with 17 bases between. This CDR3 contains 14 residues. Germline CDR1 is MNHNS and CDR2 is SASEGT. DNA of the CDR3: TGTGCCAGCAGGCCCGGTGGACAGCTCCACGAGCAGTACTTC. Translation gives CASRPGGQLHEQYF.

This clonotype has a handful of counts. The genes are TRBV6-1 and TRBJ1-6, with 9 bases lining up with TRBD1. The CDR3 consists of 15 residues. Germline CDR1 MNHNS, CDR2 SASEGT. Losses at the gene ends were 6 bases for V and 8 bases for J; bases not matched to a gene: 8. The CDR3 here is CASRSPGQGYSPLHF. CDR3 sequence (DNA): TGTGCCAGCAGGAGTCCGGGACAGGGTTATTCACCCCTCCACTTT.

The chain has TRBV3-1 and TRBJ2-1; D tentatively fits TRBD1 or TRBD2 (5 bases each). The V end lost 4 bases, the J end lost 9 bases, and 19 bases lay between the germline ends. Germline lookup yields CDR1 LGHDT and CDR2 YNNKEL (reference sequence). The CDR3 runs 15 residues. The CDR3 here is CASSLRDASGSEQFF. The CDR3, as DNA: TGTGCCAGCAGCCTACGGGACGCCAGCGGTTCTGAGCAGTTCTTC.

This clonotype appeared a few times. At one of its ends the junction is not consistent with the germline gene, which may arise from a read error. The chain uses TRBV7-7 and TRBJ2-5, with 7 nucleotides matching TRBD2. The germline V gene has CDR1 SSHAT and CDR2 FNYEAQ (reference sequence). This CDR3 comprises 15 residues. The CDR3 sequence is CASSFSSGEGETQYF. DNA for the CDR3: TGTGCTAGCAGCTTTTCTAGCGGAGAGGGGGAGACCCAGTACTTC. Together with reference TRBV7-7 and TRBJ2-5, the CDR3 gives the full variable domain: GAGVSQSPRYKVTKRGQDVTLRCDPISSHATLYWYQQALGQGPEFLTYFNYEAQPDKSGLPSDRFSAERPEGSISTLTIQRTEQRDSAMYRCASSFSSGEGETQYFGPGTRLLVL.

The J gene is TRBJ1-1, the V gene TRBV29-1; D is possibly TRBD1 (6 bases). Germline V lookup: CDR1 SQVTM, CDR2 ANQGSEA. This CDR3 is 14 amino acids long. V dropped 4 bases and J dropped 5 bases, with 17 bases sitting between them. This CDR3 reads CSVVGEQGVTEAFF. The CDR3 bases are TGCAGCGTTGTCGGAGAACAGGGTGTTACTGAAGCTTTCTTT. Full variable domain (rest looked up from reference TRBV29-1 and TRBJ1-1): SAVISQKPSRDICQRGTSLTIQCQVDSQVTMMFWYRQQPGQSLTLIATANQGSEATYESGFVIDKFPISRPNLTFSTLTVSNMSPEDSSIYLCSVVGEQGVTEAFFGQGTRLTVV.

The V call is TRBV12-3 or TRBV12-4, the J call TRBJ1-1, with D hard to call. The CDR3 covers 11 residues. V gave up 5 bases and J gave up 11 bases, with 12 bases separating them. Here the CDR3 DNA reads TGTGCCAGCAGTCCCCTCCTTGTGGCTTTCTTT. This codes for CASSPLLVAFF.

The chain couples TRBV7-3 to TRBJ1-3; no clear D. The germline V and J ends were trimmed by 0 bases and 2 bases, with 8 bases remaining between them. The CDR3 is made up of 15 amino acids. Germline CDR1 reads SGHTA; CDR2 reads FQGTGA. The CDR3 nucleotides are TGTGCCAGCAGCTTAACGGCAGGAACTGGAAACACCATATATTTT. It translates to CASSLTAGTGNTIYF.

The chain recombines TRBV5-1 with TRBJ1-5; D might be TRBD1 (5 bases). This CDR3 spans 14 amino acids. Germline CDR1 reads SGHRS; CDR2 reads YFSETQ. Trimming cost V 6 bases and J 7 bases, with 17 bases left between them. The CDR3 is CASTPPGPRQPQHF. The CDR3 region has the DNA TGCGCCAGCACCCCCCCAGGGCCGAGACAGCCCCAGCATTTT. Full variable domain (rest looked up from reference TRBV5-1 and TRBJ1-5): KAGVTQTPRYLIKTRGQQVTLSCSPISGHRSVSWYQQTPGQGLQFLFEYFSETQRNKGNFPGRFSGRQFSNSRSEMNVSTLELGDSALYLCASTPPGPRQPQHFGDGTRLSIL.

This clonotype was counted only a few times. The chain employs TRBV7-9 and TRBJ2-3; D unresolved. The germline CDR1 and CDR2 sequences are SEHNR and FQNEAQ (reference sequence). Trimming took off 3 bases at V and 4 bases at J, with 5 bases between the two ends. The CDR3 has 12 residues. The CDR3 protein is CASSFSADTQYF. CDR3 nucleotides: TGTGCCAGCAGCTTTTCAGCAGATACGCAGTATTTT. The whole variable domain, filled in from reference TRBV7-9 and TRBJ2-3, reads DTGVSQNPRHKITKRGQNVTFRCDPISEHNRLYWYRQTLGQGPEFLTYFQNEAQLEKSRLLSDRFSAERPKGSFSTLEIQRTEQGDSAMYLCASSFSADTQYFGPGTRLTVL.

This clonotype was observed a handful of times. Here the CDR3 reads CSARDSPGWGETDTQYF. In DNA, the CDR3 is TGCAGTGCTAGAGACTCCCCTGGATGGGGGGAAACAGATACGCAGTATTTT. The chain links TRBV20-1 to TRBJ2-3; maybe TRBD2 (6 bases). Germline values: CDR1 DFQATT, CDR2 SNEGSKA (reference sequence). The CDR3 is 17 residues long. V lost 0 bases and J lost 3, with 19 bases in between.

This clonotype was seen only a few times. The chain carries TRBV7-9 and TRBJ2-7; D assignment may be TRBD1 or TRBD2 (6 bases each). In germline, CDR1 is SEHNR, CDR2 FQNEAQ (reference sequence). This CDR3 region has 12 residues. V was shortened by 5 bases and J by 7 bases, with 12 bases between the two germline ends. As DNA, the CDR3 is TGTGCCAGCAGCCTAGGGGGGACGGAGCAGTACTTC. Translating it yields CASSLGGTEQYF. The full variable domain, completed using reference TRBV7-9 and TRBJ2-7, is DTGVSQNPRHKITKRGQNVTFRCDPISEHNRLYWYRQTLGQGPEFLTYFQNEAQLEKSRLLSDRFSAERPKGSFSTLEIQRTEQGDSAMYLCASSLGGTEQYFGPGTRLTVT.

This clonotype was seen only once. The chain uses TRBV5-1 and TRBJ2-7; TRBD1 agrees at 9 bases. Germline V gene sequence: CDR1 SGHRS, CDR2 YFSETQ. CDR3 length: 14 amino acids. The V gene end was trimmed by 3 bases and the J gene end by 1 base; junction bases not matched to a gene: 2. The CDR3 bases are TGCGCCAGCAGCTCGGGGACAGGGTCCTACGAGCAGTACGTC. As protein: CASSSGTGSYEQYV.

The CDR3 DNA reads as TGTGCCAGCTCACCACCCGACCGCCGCACAGATACGCAGTATTTT. Translation gives CASSPPDRRTDTQYF. The gene calls are TRBV18 and TRBJ2-3, with unresolved D. Trimming cost V 0 bases and J 1 base, with 8 bases left between them. This CDR3 comprises 15 residues. Per germline, CDR1 KGHSH and CDR2 LQKENI. The entire variable domain, with the rest obtained from reference TRBV18 and TRBJ2-3, is as follows: NAGVMQNPRHLVRRRGQEARLRCSPMKGHSHVYWYRQLPEEGLKFMVYLQKENIIDESGMPKERFSAEFPKEGPSILRIQQVVRGDSAAYFCASSPPDRRTDTQYFGPGTRLTVL.

This clonotype appeared a few times. This rearrangement joins TRBV5-1 to TRBJ2-7, with 8 bases matching TRBD1. Germline V gene data show CDR1 as SGHRS and CDR2 as YFSETQ. V gave up 4 bases and J gave up 6 bases; unmatched junction bases: 6. The CDR3 contains 13 residues. The CDR3 is CASSPGQGAEQYV. As DNA, the CDR3 is TGCGCCAGCAGCCCAGGACAGGGAGCCGAGCAGTACGTC.

CDR3 in amino acids: CSARGTSGESGELFF. The CDR3 DNA reads TGCAGTGCTAGAGGGACTAGCGGGGAATCCGGGGAGCTGTTTTTT. The chain joins TRBV20-1 to TRBJ2-2; 12 bases align to TRBD2. This CDR3 contains 15 residues. J gave up 6 bases and V 1 base, and 3 bases lay outside the gene matches. From germline, CDR1 is DFQATT and CDR2 SNEGSKA (reference sequence).

This sequence joins TRBV29-1 and TRBJ1-1; D remains unclear. There are 13 residues in the CDR3. The ends were cut back, 5 bases at V and 0 bases at J, with 10 bases in the middle. The germline V gene encodes CDR1 SQVTM and CDR2 ANQGSEA. The CDR3 region is CSVYDTMNTEAFF. DNA for the CDR3: TGCAGCGTTTATGACACAATGAACACTGAAGCTTTCTTT.

The chain carries TRBV11-2 and TRBJ2-1; 8 bases are shared with TRBD2. The germline V gene encodes CDR1 SGHAT and CDR2 FQNNGV. The CDR3 extends over 17 amino acids. With 3 bases clipped from V and 4 bases from J, the junction kept 11 bases outside the gene matches. This CDR3 is CASSFRLLGLEYNEQFF. CDR3 DNA: TGTGCCAGCAGCTTTCGGTTGTTGGGACTAGAGTACAATGAGCAGTTCTTC.